This T cell receptor beta chain was sequenced for a study of tumor and adjacent non-tumor tissue in lung cancer. Regarding the study as a whole: Higher tumor TCR diversity was associated with shorter survival. TCR diversity was significantly greater in tumor than normal lung tissue.

The library came from three nested PCR rounds adapted from ARM-PCR protocols. A single record per CDR3 protein comes from TCRdb applying MiXCR to the multiplex PCR reads. The sample holds nearly 50,000 distinct CDR3 sequences, under 75% seen once. No cell sorting was done before RNA was extracted from the tissue. More than 3 cm separated this lung sample from the edge of the tumor. Chemotherapy-naive patients with new lung cancer underwent thoracic surgery in China, August–late 2014. By share, this clonotype ranks as medium-sized. The target antigen is unknown. The specimen was distant non-tumor lung tissue. This receptor was taken from a woman between 70 and 85 years old with non-small cell lung cancer.

CDR3 DNA sequence: TGTGCCAGCAGCTTGCAACAGGGAAACACCGGGGAGCTGTTTTTT. This gives the protein CASSLQQGNTGELFF. J is TRBJ2-2 and V is TRBV11-3; a possible D gene is TRBD1 (6 bases). The CDR3 length is 15 residues. CDR1 is SGHNT, CDR2 YENEEA, per germline. V lost 3 bases, J lost 2 bases, and 10 bases lay in between.